This entry lists 23 T cell receptor beta chains sequenced from one sample in a study of T cells in Graves' hyperthyroidism and ophthalmopathy. Researchers took RNA transcripts and amplified the TCR beta CDR3 regions from them. Initially, a first-round RT-PCR of the TCR CDR3 employed the HTBI primer set. TCRdb ran MiXCR on the multiplex PCR reads and lists one entry per CDR3 protein. The sample has fewer than 400,000 distinct CDR3 sequences; about 14% are singletons. The source material was blood. The receptors were gathered from a man aged 50 to 60 with Graves' ophthalmopathy.

This clonotype was found many times. V is TRBV20-1 and J is TRBJ1-5; 10 bases match TRBD1. Per the germline V gene, CDR1 is DFQATT and CDR2 is SNEGSKA (reference sequence). This CDR3 has 14 residues. V lost 6 bases, J lost 3 bases, and 5 bases stayed unmatched. The CDR3 region has the DNA TGCAGTGCCACCGGGACAGGGGCCAATCAGCCCCAGCATTTT. Translating it yields CSATGTGANQPQHF.

The chain joins TRBV6-4 to TRBJ2-7, with TRBD2 as a possible D gene (6 bases). Looked up from germline, CDR1 is MRHNA and CDR2 is SNTAGT. V lost 3 bases and J lost 7, with 13 bases in between. This CDR3 region has 13 residues. In nucleotides, the CDR3 is TGTGCCAGCAGTGAGAAGGAGGGGAAGGAGCAGTACTTC. Encoded protein: CASSEKEGKEQYF.

In this sample, this clonotype turned up a few times. The gene calls are TRBV14 and TRBJ2-1; D gene uncertain. V was cut by 1 base and J by 9 bases, with 4 bases left in between. Germline V gene sequence: CDR1 SGHDN, CDR2 FVKESK. The CDR3 length is 11 residues. The DNA of the CDR3 is TGTGCCAGCAGCCAAGCGGTTGAGCAGTTCTTC. Its translation: CASSQAVEQFF. Filled out from reference TRBV14 and TRBJ2-1, the complete variable domain reads EAGVTQFPSHSVIEKGQTVTLRCDPISGHDNLYWYRRVMGKEIKFLLHFVKESKQDESGMPNNRFLAERTGGTYSTLKVQPAELEDSGVYFCASSQAVEQFFGPGTRLTVL.

This clonotype has ten or more counts. J is TRBJ1-2 and V is TRBV29-1, with 7 bases matching TRBD1. CDR1 is SQVTM and CDR2 is ANQGSEA in the germline V gene. The J segment lost 4 bases and the V segment lost 7 bases, leaving 3 bases of the junction unmatched. The CDR3 runs to 11 residues. The CDR3 region is CSAGDSYGYTF. DNA of the CDR3: TGCAGCGCCGGGGACAGCTATGGCTACACCTTC.

This clonotype was detected only a few times. The genes are TRBV6-2 or TRBV6-3 and TRBJ2-7, with 11 nucleotides matching TRBD2. Germline values: CDR1 MNHEY, CDR2 SVGEGT. The CDR3 runs to 15 residues. V shed 6 bases, J shed 5 bases, and the junction held 9 bases outside the gene matches. The DNA of the CDR3 is TGTGCCAGCAGCCAGGGACTAGCGGAGCCCCACGAGCAGTACTTC. Residues: CASSQGLAEPHEQYF.

J is TRBJ2-1 and V is TRBV5-1; D remains ambiguous. From germline, CDR1 is SGHRS and CDR2 YFSETQ. The germline V and J ends were trimmed by 2 bases and 7 bases, with 10 bases remaining between them. The CDR3 has 13 amino acids. The DNA of the CDR3 is TGCGCCAGCAGCTTAGTAGTAGATAATGAGCAGTTCTTC. This encodes CASSLVVDNEQFF.

This clonotype was picked up a small number of times. This chain uses TRBV5-6 with TRBJ2-2; TRBD2 agrees at 9 bases. CDR1 and CDR2 from the germline V gene are SGHDT and YYEEEE. Trimming cost V 4 bases and J 4 bases; bases outside gene matches: 5. This CDR3 contains 15 residues. The CDR3 DNA reads TGTGCCAGCAGCCACTTAGCGGGAGTCACCGGGGAGCTGTTTTTT. Protein sequence: CASSHLAGVTGELFF.

This clonotype was counted many times. The chain has TRBV18 and TRBJ2-7; D may be TRBD1 or TRBD2 (6 bases each). Looked up from germline, CDR1 is KGHSH and CDR2 is LQKENI. V shed 3 bases and J shed 4 bases, with 28 bases lying between them. The CDR3 totals 19 residues. The CDR3 DNA reads as TGTGCCAGCTCACCCGTGGGGACACGGGGATTGACTAGGCAGTACGAGCAGTACTTC. Its translation: CASSPVGTRGLTRQYEQYF.

The chain has TRBV6-1 and TRBJ2-4; no firm D call. Germline assignment: CDR1 MNHNS and CDR2 SASEGT. The CDR3 has 12 residues. With 6 bases removed from V and 6 bases from J, the gap between germline ends came to 9 bases. In DNA, the CDR3 is TGTGCCAGCAGGGGGTCTGGAAACATTCAGTACTTC. Translation gives CASRGSGNIQYF.

At least ten counts were recorded for this clonotype. The CDR3 here is CASSFVPSGETQYF. CDR3 nucleotide sequence: TGCGCCAGCAGCTTCGTCCCCTCGGGGGAGACCCAGTACTTC. The V and J genes are TRBV5-1 and TRBJ2-5; tentatively, D is TRBD2 (5 bases). In germline, CDR1 is SGHRS, CDR2 YFSETQ. This CDR3 contains 14 residues. Trimming shortened V by 2 bases and J by 5 bases, and 13 bases separated the two germline ends. Full variable domain (missing parts from reference TRBV5-1 and TRBJ2-5): KAGVTQTPRYLIKTRGQQVTLSCSPISGHRSVSWYQQTPGQGLQFLFEYFSETQRNKGNFPGRFSGRQFSNSRSEMNVSTLELGDSALYLCASSFVPSGETQYFGPGTRLLVL.

This clonotype was counted ten times or more. This sequence joins TRBV5-1 and TRBJ2-5; TRBD2 matches at 8 bases. Germline V gives CDR1 SGHRS, CDR2 YFSETQ. The CDR3 consists of 16 residues. The J segment lost 4 bases and the V segment lost 0 bases, leaving 8 bases of the junction unmatched. This CDR3 is CASSLGRTSKGETQYF. The CDR3 DNA reads as TGCGCCAGCAGCTTGGGTAGGACTAGCAAGGGAGAGACCCAGTACTTC.

The chain employs TRBV5-4 and TRBJ2-1, with D hard to call. The CDR3 has 15 amino acids. Trimming shortened V by 3 bases and J by 7 bases, and 17 bases separated the two germline ends. Germline loops: CDR1 SGHNT, CDR2 YYREEE (reference sequence). The CDR3 reads CASSSKLANWNEQFF. As DNA, the CDR3 is TGTGCCAGCAGCTCCAAGTTGGCAAATTGGAATGAGCAGTTCTTC.

This chain connects TRBV7-2 to TRBJ2-1; 9 nucleotides match TRBD1. Germline V gene lookup returns CDR1 SGHTA and CDR2 FQGNSA. This CDR3 has 18 amino acids. J was trimmed by 8 bases and V by 5 bases; bases with no gene match: 19. The CDR3 loop reads CASSVQGAGYGSGDEQFF. In DNA form, the CDR3 reads TGTGCCAGCAGCGTACAGGGGGCCGGTTACGGGAGTGGTGATGAGCAGTTCTTC.

This clonotype has ten or more counts. V is TRBV28 and J is TRBJ2-7; D is possibly TRBD1 (6 bases). The ends were cut back, 6 bases at V and 4 bases at J, with 19 bases in the middle. The CDR3 spans 15 residues. CDR1 is MDHEN and CDR2 is SYDVKM in the germline V gene. The CDR3 loop reads CASSASGARGYEQYF. In DNA, the CDR3 is TGTGCCAGCAGCGCATCAGGGGCCCGGGGTTACGAGCAGTACTTC.

The chain employs TRBV12-3 or TRBV12-4 and TRBJ2-1; 8 bases match TRBD1. The J segment lost 6 bases and the V segment lost 4 bases, leaving 8 bases of the junction unmatched. The CDR3 runs to 15 residues. This chain's CDR3 is CASSSLGQGTNEQFF. CDR3 coding DNA: TGTGCCAGCAGTTCCCTAGGACAGGGAACCAATGAGCAGTTCTTC.

This clonotype was seen ten or more times. V usage is TRBV20-1 and J usage is TRBJ2-5, with 8 bases identical to TRBD2. Trimming at V came to 0 bases and at J to 3 bases, leaving 18 bases not matched to a gene. The CDR3 consists of 19 residues. CDR1 and CDR2 (germline): DFQATT, SNEGSKA (reference sequence). DNA of the CDR3: TGCAGTGCTAGAGATGACCCGGAAGGCGGGAGGAAAAAGGAAGAGACCCAGTACTTC. Amino acids: CSARDDPEGGRKKEETQYF.

This clonotype occurred many times. The CDR3 sequence is CASSEGWIGEAFF. The CDR3 DNA reads as TGTGCCAGCAGCGAAGGTTGGATTGGTGAAGCTTTCTTT. This chain connects TRBV9 to TRBJ1-1; D gene unclear. V was pared by 3 bases and J by 7 bases, with 13 bases between. The CDR3 extends over 13 amino acids. The germline CDR1 and CDR2 sequences are SGDLS and YYNGEE.

This clonotype was seen at least ten times. The V and J genes are TRBV20-1 and TRBJ1-2; D uncertain. This CDR3 comprises 13 residues. Trimming removed 0 bases at V and 8 bases at J, with 13 bases between. CDR1 DFQATT and CDR2 SNEGSKA come from the germline V gene (reference sequence). The DNA of the CDR3 is TGCAGTGCTAGAGAAACCCTCGGAGAAGGCTACACCTTC. Translated, it gives CSARETLGEGYTF.

This clonotype showed up many times. The CDR3: CASSGGLRVQKNTEAFF. The CDR3 DNA reads TGTGCCAGCAGCGGGGGGCTTCGGGTACAGAAGAACACTGAAGCTTTCTTT. The chain carries TRBV7-9 and TRBJ1-1, with a possible D match to TRBD1 (6 bases). Looked up from germline, CDR1 is SEHNR and CDR2 is FQNEAQ (reference sequence). V lost 5 bases to trimming and J lost 1 base, with 20 bases between them. The CDR3 totals 17 residues.

The chain is built from TRBV9 and TRBJ2-1; TRBD1 agrees at 11 bases. V was clipped by 2 bases and J by 4 bases; unmatched bases: 2. The CDR3 is 15 residues long. Germline V gives CDR1 SGDLS, CDR2 YYNGEE. CDR3 in DNA: TGTGCCAGCAGCGTCGGACAGGGGGCTTACAATGAGCAGTTCTTC. Translated, it gives CASSVGQGAYNEQFF.

This clonotype appeared many times. The rearrangement uses TRBV2 and TRBJ2-3; D remains unclear. Per germline, CDR1 SNHLY and CDR2 FYNNEI. This CDR3 region has 13 residues. The ends were cut back, 6 bases at V and 5 bases at J, with 12 bases in the middle. CDR3 in amino acids: CASREPLGDTQYF. The CDR3 DNA reads TGTGCCAGCAGAGAACCCCTTGGAGATACGCAGTATTTT.

This clonotype was seen ten or more times. V is TRBV12-3 or TRBV12-4 and J is TRBJ1-4, with D perhaps TRBD1 (6 bases). This CDR3 spans 15 amino acids. The V gene lost 6 bases and the J gene lost 3 bases, with 14 bases spanning the gap. This CDR3 reads CASSPAGAPNEKLFF. The CDR3 bases are TGTGCCAGCAGCCCTGCGGGGGCTCCTAATGAAAAACTGTTTTTT.

This clonotype has a count of ten or more. This chain connects TRBV11-2 to TRBJ1-4; weak D call: TRBD1 (5 bases). This CDR3 region has 16 residues. V dropped 4 bases and J dropped 3 bases, with 15 bases sitting between them. Germline CDR1 reads SGHAT; CDR2 reads FQNNGV. CDR3 in amino acids: CASSYQSGKANEKLFF. For the CDR3, the DNA is TGTGCCAGCAGCTACCAGTCAGGGAAAGCTAATGAAAAACTGTTTTTT. The full variable domain, completed using reference TRBV11-2 and TRBJ1-4, is EAGVAQSPRYKIIEKRQSVAFWCNPISGHATLYWYQQILGQGPKLLIQFQNNGVVDDSQLPKDRFSAERLKGVDSTLKIQPAKLEDSAVYLCASSYQSGKANEKLFFGSGTQLSVL.